A single sample gave rise to the 21 T cell receptor beta chains below, sequenced in a study of OX40 agonist ivuxolimab in advanced cancers. Repertoires were generated with immunoSEQ multiplex PCR, while TCRdb's copy carries only in-frame clones and drops some. Of roughly 25,000 clones listed, 80% to 90% are singletons. The sequences come from CD4+ or CD8+ T cells sorted from blood, collected in a trial of the OX40 agonist ivuxolimab. These receptors all come from an adult with an advanced solid tumor such as melanoma, head and neck, liver or kidney cancer.

DNA for the CDR3: TGTGCCAGCAGCCCCTGGGGGGCACTCCCGGACACTGAAGCTTTCTTT. Translated: CASSPWGALPDTEAFF. V is TRBV14 and J is TRBJ1-1; D is possibly TRBD1 (6 bases). V dropped 4 bases and J dropped 3 bases, with 18 bases sitting between them. CDR3 length: 16 residues. In germline, CDR1 is SGHDN, CDR2 FVKESK.

The chain recombines TRBV28 with TRBJ1-2, with 8 bases lining up with TRBD1. The CDR3 loop spans 11 amino acids. Per germline, CDR1 MDHEN and CDR2 SYDVKM. V trimming: 7 bases; J trimming: 7 bases; junction bases outside the gene matches: 2. CDR3 in DNA: TGTGCCAGCATAACAGGGGGTGGCTACACCTTC. Protein: CASITGGGYTF.

The V gene is TRBV5-6, the J gene TRBJ2-3; D is perhaps TRBD1 (5 bases). V shed 4 bases and J shed 4 bases, with 13 bases lying between them. CDR1 SGHDT and CDR2 YYEEEE come from the germline V gene. The CDR3 is 14 residues long. CDR3 sequence (DNA): TGTGCCAGCAGCCCTGCAGGGATGCCAGATACGCAGTATTTT. It codes for CASSPAGMPDTQYF.

J is TRBJ1-2 and V is TRBV7-8, with D unresolved. This CDR3 contains 12 residues. Per germline, CDR1 SGHVS and CDR2 FQNEAQ. The V end lost 5 bases, the J end lost 2 bases, and 6 bases lay between the germline ends. CDR3: CASSNDNYGYTF. The CDR3 DNA reads as TGTGCCAGCAGCAATGACAACTATGGCTACACCTTC.

This clone was picked up one time. V gene TRBV7-6 combines with J gene TRBJ1-6; D not certain. Deletions cut 4 bases from V and 2 bases from J, with 0 bases between. The CDR3 extends over 12 amino acids. CDR1 is SGHVS, CDR2 FNYEAQ, per germline. Here the CDR3 reads CASSSYNSPLHF. In nucleotides, the CDR3 is TGTGCCAGCAGCTCCTATAATTCACCCCTCCACTTT.

The chain carries TRBV4-3 and TRBJ2-5; D ambiguous. The CDR3 has 13 amino acids. V lost 0 bases, J lost 5 bases, and 7 bases lay in between. Per the germline V gene, CDR1 is LGHNA and CDR2 is YSLEER. The CDR3 is CASSQDEWETQYF. The CDR3 coding sequence is TGCGCCAGCAGCCAAGATGAGTGGGAGACCCAGTACTTC.

The chain couples TRBV5-8 to TRBJ2-7; D not certain. V was trimmed by 3 bases and J by 4 bases, leaving 5 bases between them. Germline V CDR1 and CDR2: SGHTS, YDEGEE. This CDR3 comprises 11 residues. CDR3 sequence reads: CASSSSYEQYF. The CDR3 DNA reads TGTGCCAGCAGCTCGAGTTACGAGCAGTACTTC.

In DNA, the CDR3 is TGTGCCAGCAGTGAAGCGAAGGGCATGACCTACGAGCAGTACTTC. Translation gives CASSEAKGMTYEQYF. This sequence joins TRBV6-1 and TRBJ2-5; D gene ambiguous. TRBJ2-7 explains the end of the DNA better; the J call may be wrong. In germline, CDR1 is MNHNS, CDR2 SASEGT. The CDR3 covers 15 residues.

By its share, this clone is medium-sized (0.01 to 0.1%). The chain joins TRBV6-1 to TRBJ2-7; 9 nucleotides agree with TRBD1. There are 14 residues in the CDR3. V gave up 5 bases and J gave up 6 bases; unmatched junction bases: 8. Germline values: CDR1 MNHNS, CDR2 SASEGT. CDR3 in DNA: TGTGCCAGCAGTTTGGGACAGGGAGAAGGCGAGCAGTACTTC. Its protein product is CASSLGQGEGEQYF.

CDR3 region: CASRGTENEKLFF. DNA of the CDR3: TGTGCCAGCAGAGGGACGGAGAATGAAAAACTGTTTTTT. The J gene is TRBJ1-4, the V gene TRBV4-2, with a possible D match to TRBD1 (5 bases). Germline V CDR1 and CDR2: LGHNA, YNFKEQ. The CDR3 contains 13 residues. Trimming removed 6 bases from V and 5 bases from J, with 10 bases in between.

This chain joins TRBV6-6 and TRBJ2-4, with 8 bases that match TRBD1. The germline gives CDR1 MNHNY, CDR2 SVGAGI (reference sequence). The CDR3 has 15 residues. Trimming at V came to 2 bases and at J to 3 bases, leaving 3 bases not matched to a gene. CDR3 coding DNA: TGTGCCAGCAGTTACGCGACAGGGGACAAAAACATTCAGTACTTC. It is translated as CASSYATGDKNIQYF.

The chain couples TRBV5-1 to TRBJ2-7; D is unclear. CDR1 is SGHRS and CDR2 is YFSETQ in the germline V gene. V was shortened by 0 bases and J by 1 base, with 5 bases between the two germline ends. The CDR3 sequence is 13 residues long. The CDR3 region has the DNA TGCGCCAGCAGCTTGGGGGTATCCTACGAGCAGTACTTC. It specifies CASSLGVSYEQYF. Filled out from reference TRBV5-1 and TRBJ2-7, the complete variable domain reads KAGVTQTPRYLIKTRGQQVTLSCSPISGHRSVSWYQQTPGQGLQFLFEYFSETQRNKGNFPGRFSGRQFSNSRSEMNVSTLELGDSALYLCASSLGVSYEQYFGPGTRLTVT.

The chain couples TRBV7-8 to TRBJ2-1, with TRBD2 identical over 14 bases. V lost 1 base, J lost 4 bases, and 0 bases stayed unmatched. CDR1 SGHVS and CDR2 FQNEAQ come from the germline V gene. This CDR3 is 16 amino acids long. CDR3 loop: CASSLGTSGGYNEQFF. The CDR3 coding sequence is TGTGCCAGCAGCTTAGGGACTAGCGGGGGGTACAATGAGCAGTTCTTC.

This rearrangement joins TRBV4-3 to TRBJ1-2; weak D call: TRBD1 (6 bases). CDR3 length equals 13 residues. Per germline, CDR1 LGHNA and CDR2 YSLEER. V was shortened by 4 bases and J by 7 bases, with 13 bases between the two germline ends. This CDR3 reads CASSPGGATGYTF. CDR3 sequence (DNA): TGCGCCAGCAGCCCGGGGGGGGCGACTGGCTACACCTTC.

The chain carries TRBV7-9 and TRBJ2-5, with 9 bases matching TRBD2. Trimming at V came to 3 bases and at J to 5 bases, leaving 4 bases not matched to a gene. CDR3 size: 14 residues. CDR1 and CDR2 (germline): SEHNR, FQNEAQ (reference sequence). The CDR3 reads CASSFGGLAETQYF. The CDR3 DNA sequence: TGTGCCAGCAGCTTTGGGGGACTAGCTGAGACCCAGTACTTC.

V is TRBV4-1 and J is TRBJ2-3; 7 bases match TRBD1. The germline V gene has CDR1 MGHRA and CDR2 YSYEKL. The CDR3 extends over 16 amino acids. J gave up 8 bases and V 4 bases, and 15 bases lay outside the gene matches. As DNA, the CDR3 is TGCGCCAGCAGCCCTTTCGAGGGGGCAAACTGGGGTACGCAGTATTTT. It translates to CASSPFEGANWGTQYF.

CDR3 loop: CASSFTSGGGHEQYF. The CDR3 region has the DNA TGTGCCAGCAGCTTCACCTCCGGCGGGGGTCACGAGCAGTACTTC. This chain links TRBV7-2 with TRBJ2-7; 7 nucleotides line up with TRBD2. V shed 3 bases and J 5 bases; nucleotides not matched to a gene: 10. The CDR3 has 15 amino acids. CDR1 is SGHTA and CDR2 is FQGNSA in the germline V gene. Variable domain in full (rest from reference TRBV7-2 and TRBJ2-7): GAGVSQSPSNKVTEKGKDVELRCDPISGHTALYWYRQSLGQGLEFLIYFQGNSAPDKSGLPSDRFSAERTGGSVSTLTIQRTQQEDSAVYLCASSFTSGGGHEQYFGPGTRLTVT.

The genes are TRBV5-1 and TRBJ2-7; 7 positions match TRBD2. V gave up 0 bases and J gave up 7 bases; unmatched junction bases: 10. Germline CDR1 and CDR2: SGHRS and YFSETQ. The CDR3 sequence is 15 residues long. CDR3 loop: CASSLDWEGWREQYF. As DNA, the CDR3 is TGCGCCAGCAGCTTGGATTGGGAGGGGTGGAGGGAGCAGTACTTC.

The table lists this clone with a few counts. The V call is TRBV5-1, the J call TRBJ1-1; D possibly corresponds to TRBD1 (5 bases). CDR3 length: 13 residues. Germline values: CDR1 SGHRS, CDR2 YFSETQ. Trimming shortened V by 3 bases and J by 1 base, and 7 bases separated the two germline ends. The DNA of the CDR3 is TGCGCCAGCAGCTACGGACAGAACACTGAAGCTTTCTTT. It translates to CASSYGQNTEAFF.

The V gene is TRBV29-1, the J gene TRBJ1-2, with TRBD1 matching over 7 bases. J was trimmed by 6 bases and V by 7 bases; bases with no gene match: 17. The CDR3 length is 15 residues. Looked up from germline, CDR1 is SQVTM and CDR2 is ANQGSEA. CDR3 loop: CSALQDRTTSNGYTF. The CDR3, as DNA: TGCAGCGCCCTACAGGACAGGACGACTTCTAATGGCTACACCTTC.

The chain uses TRBV9 and TRBJ1-3; possibly TRBD1 for D (5 bases). V was trimmed by 0 bases and J by 1 base, leaving 11 bases between them. Looked up from germline, CDR1 is SGDLS and CDR2 is YYNGEE. This CDR3 is 16 amino acids long. The CDR3 DNA follows: TGTGCCAGCAGCGTAGCACTGCCAGGGTCTGGAAACACCATATATTTT. Amino acids: CASSVALPGSGNTIYF.